A single T cell receptor beta chain is shown here with its context. These data are taken from a study of cytomegalovirus exposure and HLA in healthy donors. This CDR3 is 15 amino acids long. With 2 bases removed from V and 1 base from J, the gap between germline ends came to 8 bases. The germline V gene has CDR1 MNHEY and CDR2 SVGAGI. This PCR relied on a set of 60 Vbeta primers and 13 Jbeta primers. Method: immunoSEQ multiplex PCR; TCRdb's copy keeps in-frame clones and lacks some. Seen here are about 150,000 clones, approximately 74% observed once, and the top ten hold 4.3%. The genes are TRBV6-5 and TRBJ2-2, with D perhaps matching TRBD2 (5 bases). The sequence was obtained from a man aged 18 to 30 in good health and CMV-seropositive. The sequencing input was PBMCs. The CDR3 DNA is TGTGCCAGCAGTTACGACGGGATGAACACCGGGGAGCTGTTTTTT. Amino acid sequence: CASSYDGMNTGELFF.